Below, 20 T cell receptor beta chains from the same sample are listed, as sequenced in a study of blood T cell repertoires in COVID-19. Clones were read by immunoSEQ multiplex PCR, and TCRdb kept only the in-frame ones, dropping some. There are more than 250,000 clones in the sample; 86% occur only once, and approximately 2% lies in the top ten. The sample comprised peripheral blood. These receptors all stem from a woman younger than 45 who had recovered from COVID-19.

The chain has TRBV6-1 and TRBJ2-2; TRBD2 matches at 12 bases. This CDR3 has 16 residues. J was trimmed by 5 bases and V by 3 bases; bases with no gene match: 4. Germline values: CDR1 MNHNS, CDR2 SASEGT. The CDR3 sequence: CASSDLAGGRTGELFF. The CDR3 DNA sequence: TGTGCCAGCAGTGACCTAGCGGGAGGGAGGACCGGGGAGCTGTTTTTT.

The chain carries TRBV4-1 and TRBJ1-5; the D gene is possibly TRBD1 (5 bases). The CDR3 length is 15 residues. The V gene lost 1 base and the J gene lost 6 bases, with 13 bases spanning the gap. The V gene's germline CDR1 is MGHRA and CDR2 YSYEKL. The CDR3, as DNA: TGCGCCAGCAGCCAAGTAACCAGGGCAGGTCAGCCCCAGCATTTT. It encodes CASSQVTRAGQPQHF.

The chain uses TRBV18 and TRBJ1-5; the match to TRBD1 covers 8 bases. Trimming cost V 5 bases and J 0 bases; bases outside gene matches: 3. CDR1 and CDR2 (germline): KGHSH, LQKENI. This CDR3 spans 15 amino acids. The chain's CDR3 is CASSTTGASNQPQHF. CDR3 nucleotide sequence: TGTGCCAGCTCAACGACAGGGGCTAGCAATCAGCCCCAGCATTTT.

The chain carries TRBV2 and TRBJ2-2; TRBD2 matches 9 bases. The CDR3 is 15 residues long. The junction had 2 bases not matched to a gene; V was cut back by 4 bases and J by 2 bases. Germline V CDR1 and CDR2: SNHLY, FYNNEI. The CDR3 here is CASSASGTNTGELFF. The CDR3 DNA reads TGTGCCAGCAGTGCTAGCGGGACTAACACCGGGGAGCTGTTTTTT.

The chain is built from TRBV5-4 and TRBJ2-7; D may be TRBD1 (6 bases). Germline CDR1 and CDR2: SGHNT and YYREEE (reference sequence). The CDR3 spans 13 residues. V was clipped by 5 bases and J by 3 bases, with 12 bases between them. DNA for the CDR3: TGTGCCAGCAGGGCCAGGGGTGGCTACGAGCAGTACTTC. This sequence encodes CASRARGGYEQYF.

The chain carries TRBV5-1 and TRBJ2-5; 9 bases map to TRBD2. With V trimmed by 4 bases and J by 3 bases, 7 bases remained unmatched. The germline V gene has CDR1 SGHRS and CDR2 YFSETQ. This CDR3 region has 15 residues. The CDR3 coding sequence is TGCGCCAGCAGCAGGACGCGGGGGGGCGAAGAGACCCAGTACTTC. Protein product: CASSRTRGGEETQYF. The variable domain in full, with the rest retrieved from reference TRBV5-1 and TRBJ2-5, is KAGVTQTPRYLIKTRGQQVTLSCSPISGHRSVSWYQQTPGQGLQFLFEYFSETQRNKGNFPGRFSGRQFSNSRSEMNVSTLELGDSALYLCASSRTRGGEETQYFGPGTRLLVL.

This chain connects TRBV4-1 to TRBJ2-7, with D tentatively TRBD2 (5 bases). Germline V gene sequence: CDR1 MGHRA, CDR2 YSYEKL. Trimming stripped 4 bases from V and 2 bases from J, with 18 bases between. This CDR3 has 16 amino acids. The CDR3 region has the DNA TGCGCCAGCAGCCCTTTCGTCGCGGACTTAGCCTACGAGCAGTACTTC. This sequence encodes CASSPFVADLAYEQYF.

The V and J genes are TRBV5-1 and TRBJ1-6, with 9 bases fitting TRBD1. V was pared by 0 bases and J by 12 bases, with 7 bases of the junction left unmatched. This CDR3 is 15 amino acids long. Germline V gene lookup returns CDR1 SGHRS and CDR2 YFSETQ. The DNA of the CDR3 is TGCGCCAGCAGCTTGGTTCCGGGACAGGGTGTACCCCTCCACTTT. It codes for CASSLVPGQGVPLHF.

The V and J genes are TRBV27 and TRBJ2-2; TRBD2 aligns across 13 bases. V shed 6 bases and J 6 bases; nucleotides not matched to a gene: 7. The V gene's germline CDR1 is MNHEY and CDR2 SMNVEV (reference sequence). This CDR3 has 16 amino acids. CDR3 sequence (DNA): TGTGCCAGCAGCTATGGGACTAGCGGGACGGCCGGGGAGCTGTTTTTT. Amino acid sequence: CASSYGTSGTAGELFF.

This clone was counted once. V gene TRBV10-3 combines with J gene TRBJ2-7; D possibly corresponds to TRBD2 (7 bases). Between the trimmed V and J ends, which lost 6 bases and 0 bases, there was a span of 12 bases. This CDR3 is 14 amino acids long. Germline CDR1 and CDR2: ENHRY and SYGVKD. The CDR3 sequence is CAISKGGPSYEQYF. In DNA, the CDR3 is TGTGCCATCAGCAAGGGGGGGCCCTCCTACGAGCAGTACTTC.

J is TRBJ1-2 and V is TRBV4-1; D gene unclear. V was pared by 2 bases and J by 3 bases, with 7 bases between. Germline assignment: CDR1 MGHRA and CDR2 YSYEKL. The CDR3 extends over 13 amino acids. The CDR3 bases are TGCGCCAGCAGCCAAACCGGGTACTATGGCTACACCTTC. Translation gives CASSQTGYYGYTF.

As DNA, the CDR3 is TGTGCCAGCAGTTCCTCAGGCAACGAGCAGTACTTC. Encoded protein: CASSSSGNEQYF. The chain recombines TRBV27 with TRBJ2-7; D is ambiguous. Between the trimmed V and J ends, which lost 4 bases and 5 bases, there was a span of 9 bases. This CDR3 region has 12 residues. Germline V gene data show CDR1 as MNHEY and CDR2 as SMNVEV (reference sequence).

The chain links TRBV19 to TRBJ1-2, with D unclear. V gave up 5 bases and J gave up 3 bases, with 10 bases separating them. The length of the CDR3 is 13 residues. Germline V lookup: CDR1 LNHDA, CDR2 SQIVND (reference sequence). DNA for the CDR3: TGTGCCAGTAGTCTCACCGGAGACTATGGCTACACCTTC. Translating gives CASSLTGDYGYTF.

With respect to this clone: Other nucleotide sequences from this sample produce the same CDR3. The CDR3 here is CASSLSGNEQFF. The CDR3 DNA is TGTGCCAGCAGTTTGTCCGGGAATGAGCAGTTCTTC. The V call is TRBV12-3 or TRBV12-4, the J call TRBJ2-1; D call uncertain. Trimming cost V 3 bases and J 7 bases, with 7 bases left between them. The CDR3 length is 12 residues.

This chain connects TRBV19 to TRBJ1-1, with TRBD1 identical over 10 bases. Looked up from germline, CDR1 is LNHDA and CDR2 is SQIVND (reference sequence). The CDR3 has 16 residues. Trimming took 5 bases from V and 4 from J; bases not matched to a gene: 10. The CDR3, as DNA: TGTGCCAGTAGTTGGGACAGGGGAGGTGGCCCCACTGAAGCTTTCTTT. It codes for CASSWDRGGGPTEAFF.

The rearrangement uses TRBV7-2 and TRBJ1-4; 8 nucleotides match TRBD1. The CDR3 spans 14 residues. Germline V gene data show CDR1 as SGHTA and CDR2 as FQGNSA. V trimming: 3 bases; J trimming: 7 bases; junction bases outside the gene matches: 4. CDR3 residues: CASSFAGGGEKLFF. For the CDR3, the DNA is TGTGCCAGCAGCTTTGCAGGGGGCGGTGAAAAACTGTTTTTT. Looking up the rest from reference TRBV7-2 and TRBJ1-4 gives the full variable domain: GAGVSQSPSNKVTEKGKDVELRCDPISGHTALYWYRQSLGQGLEFLIYFQGNSAPDKSGLPSDRFSAERTGGSVSTLTIQRTQQEDSAVYLCASSFAGGGEKLFFGSGTQLSVL.

The chain recombines TRBV30 with TRBJ1-6, with D perhaps matching TRBD1 (5 bases). This CDR3 is 12 amino acids long. Looked up from germline, CDR1 is GTSNPN and CDR2 is SVGIG (reference sequence). V was pared by 5 bases and J by 6 bases, with 8 bases between. CDR3 residues: CAWGRVNSPLHF. The CDR3 DNA sequence: TGTGCCTGGGGCAGGGTTAATTCACCCCTCCACTTT.

The genes are TRBV7-8 and TRBJ1-1, with 9 bases fitting TRBD1. CDR3 length: 16 residues. The junction had 5 bases not matched to a gene; V was cut back by 2 bases and J by 1 base. Germline assignment: CDR1 SGHVS and CDR2 FQNEAQ. The CDR3 sequence: CASSLQPGQGNTEAFF. The CDR3 bases are TGTGCCAGCAGCTTACAGCCGGGACAGGGGAACACTGAAGCTTTCTTT.

This chain connects TRBV6-4 to TRBJ1-5; weak D call: TRBD1 (5 bases). The CDR3 runs 13 residues. The V end lost 4 bases, the J end lost 6 bases, and 10 bases lay between the germline ends. Germline values: CDR1 MRHNA, CDR2 SNTAGT. In DNA, the CDR3 is TGTGCCAGCAGTGTCAGGGAGGGTCAGCCCCAGCATTTT. This sequence encodes CASSVREGQPQHF.

The chain recombines TRBV18 with TRBJ2-4; D possibly corresponds to TRBD2 (6 bases). The CDR3 has 16 amino acids. Germline CDR1 is KGHSH and CDR2 is LQKENI. The ends were cut back, 3 bases at V and 0 bases at J, with 12 bases in the middle. The CDR3 bases are TGTGCCAGCTCACCCATACGGGGACTAGCCAAAAACATTCAGTACTTC. Translated: CASSPIRGLAKNIQYF. Complete variable domain (other parts from reference TRBV18 and TRBJ2-4): NAGVMQNPRHLVRRRGQEARLRCSPMKGHSHVYWYRQLPEEGLKFMVYLQKENIIDESGMPKERFSAEFPKEGPSILRIQQVVRGDSAAYFCASSPIRGLAKNIQYFGAGTRLSVL.